These T cell receptor beta chains were read from a single sample in a study of metastatic and nonmetastatic thyroid tumors. TCRdb re-called the PCR reads via MiXCR. The table shows under 25,000 clones, with roughly an eighth occurring only once. The sample consisted of blood. The receptor source for this set is a female donor with papillary thyroid cancer or a benign thyroid nodule (not recorded which). Some clones in this sample may be carry-over from other donors' samples. Each CDR3 is given without its conserved first and last residue. Fields, in order: V gene, clone size, J gene, CDR3 protein. Clone size is given for some rows only: seen once, a few or many times, or a class if the clone is expanded.

>TRBV9|.|TRBJ2-7
ASSVGPVAYEQY
>TRBV11-2|.|TRBJ2-3
ASSFVTGNTDTQY
>TRBV6-2/TRBV6-3|many|TRBJ2-3
ASSYSNRLAGAWSTDTQY
>TRBV7-2|many|TRBJ2-7
ASSFGTLFYEQY
>TRBV18|many|TRBJ1-1
ASSPARAEAF
>TRBV11-2|many|TRBJ2-7
ASSLMGTGDYEQY
>TRBV28|many|TRBJ2-5
ASSDPTGDIETQY
>TRBV4-1|many|TRBJ1-1
ASSQVLRGANTEAF
>TRBV3-1|many|TRBJ1-1
ASSQERVANTEAF
>TRBV2|few|TRBJ2-5
ASRKGGTGGTQY
>TRBV14|many|TRBJ2-1
ASSLGQGAYEQF
>TRBV2|many|TRBJ1-3
ASSEQPGNTIY
>TRBV19|many|TRBJ2-1
ATRGTYSYNEQF
>TRBV30|.|TRBJ2-5
AWGSGGGQETQY
>TRBV5-1|.|TRBJ1-5
ASSKGQGWQPQH
>TRBV6-2/TRBV6-3|.|TRBJ2-7
ASSYSRQGGYEQY
>TRBV11-2|medium-sized|TRBJ2-2
ASSFDTGELF
>TRBV20-1|many|TRBJ2-7
SARDPGLQDPYEQY
>TRBV2|many|TRBJ1-1
ASVGTGAVTEAF
>TRBV7-6|.|TRBJ2-1
ASSSGPRGLWGDEQF
>TRBV29-1|many|TRBJ1-1
SVGDSLNTEAF
>TRBV7-2|many|TRBJ1-6
ASRTGTDYNSPLH
>TRBV7-9|many|TRBJ1-5
ASSIGDQPQH
>TRBV14|many|TRBJ2-7
ASNRTSGRLYEQY
>TRBV5-1|many|TRBJ2-1
ASSLVWGAAGNEQF
>TRBV28|many|TRBJ1-5
ASSVGTPWQPQH
>TRBV7-2|few|TRBJ2-3
ASSLLASGLSGRGRTDTQY
>TRBV6-1|many|TRBJ2-7
ASSEQGAGNEQY
>TRBV10-3|.|TRBJ2-3
AISGKGLAGDTQY
>TRBV19|.|TRBJ1-5
ASSMGANQPQH
>TRBV5-6|many|TRBJ2-1
ASSLAEGHYNEQF
>TRBV3-1|many|TRBJ2-7
ASSQAYEQY
>TRBV27|many|TRBJ2-2
ASSSPVSGELF
>TRBV20-1|many|TRBJ2-3
SGSGRASTDTQY
>TRBV9|many|TRBJ1-3
ASSVEDSLSGNTIY
>TRBV7-2|few|TRBJ2-7
ASSYSLEQY
>TRBV29-1|many|TRBJ2-5
SVLTNQETQY
>TRBV2|many|TRBJ2-5
ASKQVGNQETQY
>TRBV4-2|many|TRBJ2-7
ASSQATRGLREQY
>TRBV6-2/TRBV6-3|many|TRBJ1-1
ASSYVVNTEAF
>TRBV6-6|many|TRBJ1-2
ASSYASGLNYGYT
>TRBV7-2|many|TRBJ2-1
ASSPTLINEQF
>TRBV10-3|many|TRBJ2-1
AIAPDPAYNEQF
>TRBV9|many|TRBJ1-1
ASSAGPQNTEAF
>TRBV21-1|.|TRBJ2-7
ASSIGAPELWAGVPYEQY
>TRBV28|.|TRBJ1-2
ASSSTGTGLGYGYT